The T cell receptor beta chain described here comes from a study of T-cell memory formation after mild COVID-19. Each CDR3 protein is one row after TCRdb ran MiXCR on the 5' RACE reads. Of 100,000 to 130,000 distinct CDR3 sequences listed, 14% were seen once; the top ten hold about 39%. The specimen was PBMCs or a T cell subset sorted from them (not recorded which). This TCR was recovered from a man between 18 and 35 years old who had mild COVID-19 (a few samples of this study predate the infection). Cell type and time point are not known.

This CDR3 is CASSLGLAGGYQETQYF. CDR3 DNA sequence: TGTGCCAGCAGCTTGGGACTAGCGGGGGGTTACCAAGAGACCCAGTACTTC. The gene calls are TRBV7-8 and TRBJ2-5; the match to TRBD2 covers 15 bases. The CDR3 consists of 17 residues. Trimming took 3 bases from V and 0 from J; bases not matched to a gene: 2. In germline, CDR1 is SGHVS, CDR2 FQNEAQ.